The rows below give T cell receptor beta chains drawn from one sample of a study of identical twins. MiXCR, run by TCRdb on the 5' RACE reads, gives a single entry per CDR3 protein. The sample gives roughly 250,000 distinct CDR3 sequences, 5.5% to 7% of which show up once; roughly 3.9% is in the top ten. The same data also contributed to another study, on yellow fever vaccine responses in identical twins.

Sequenced: memory (CD45RO+) T cells sorted from blood. All receptors derive from a woman aged 18-35 years in good health. CDR3s include the opening cysteine and the closing phenylalanine or tryptophan. The D gene is left open where the match is weak. Only some rows state a clone size, as once, few, many or a class for expanded clones.

j_call: TRBJ2-1
clone_size: NA
d_call: TRBD2
v_call: TRBV20-1
cdr3_aa: CSARGLAEPSYNEQFF
cdr3_nt: TGCAGTGCTAGGGGACTAGCGGAACCCTCCTACAATGAGCAGTTCTTC

j_call: TRBJ1-2
clone_size: few
d_call: NA
v_call: TRBV12-3/TRBV12-4
cdr3_aa: CASSFPPPAYGYTF
cdr3_nt: TGTGCCAGCAGTTTCCCTCCCCCAGCCTATGGCTACACCTTC

j_call: TRBJ2-3
clone_size: few
d_call: NA
v_call: TRBV5-6
cdr3_aa: CASSLPLTGADTQYF
cdr3_nt: TGTGCCAGCAGCTTGCCATTGACTGGGGCCGATACGCAGTATTTT

j_call: TRBJ2-7
clone_size: NA
d_call: NA
v_call: TRBV27
cdr3_aa: CASSLGAGPVYEQYF
cdr3_nt: TGTGCCAGCAGTTTAGGTGCAGGACCGGTCTACGAGCAGTACTTC

j_call: TRBJ1-6
clone_size: many
d_call: TRBD1
v_call: TRBV5-1
cdr3_aa: CASSRAGQNNSPLHF
cdr3_nt: TGCGCCAGCAGCCGAGCGGGACAGAATAATTCACCCCTCCACTTT

j_call: TRBJ2-1
clone_size: many
d_call: NA
v_call: TRBV5-1
cdr3_aa: CASSLIAGYNEQFF
cdr3_nt: TGCGCCAGCAGCTTGATTGCGGGCTACAATGAGCAGTTCTTC

j_call: TRBJ1-4
clone_size: many
d_call: TRBD1
v_call: TRBV12-3/TRBV12-4
cdr3_aa: CASRDRDNEKLFF
cdr3_nt: TGTGCCAGCAGGGACAGGGACAATGAAAAACTGTTTTTT

j_call: TRBJ2-5
clone_size: NA
d_call: TRBD1
v_call: TRBV5-1
cdr3_aa: CASSAARGREETQYF
cdr3_nt: TGCGCCTCGTCGGCCGCCAGGGGGCGAGAGGAGACCCAGTACTTC

j_call: TRBJ2-3
clone_size: many
d_call: TRBD2
v_call: TRBV12-3/TRBV12-4
cdr3_aa: CASSLRGLAGSTDTQYF
cdr3_nt: TGTGCCAGCAGTTTACGTGGGCTAGCGGGGAGCACAGATACGCAGTATTTT

j_call: TRBJ1-5
clone_size: many
d_call: NA
v_call: TRBV6-1
cdr3_aa: CASSLQDSNQPQHF
cdr3_nt: TGTGCCAGCAGTCTTCAGGATAGCAATCAGCCCCAGCATTTT

j_call: TRBJ2-1
clone_size: few
d_call: TRBD2
v_call: TRBV11-1
cdr3_aa: CASSLNGAGGPSSYNEQFF
cdr3_nt: TGTGCCAGCAGCTTAAACGGGGCGGGAGGCCCGAGCTCCTACAATGAGCAGTTCTTC

j_call: TRBJ2-2
clone_size: NA
d_call: TRBD2
v_call: TRBV2
cdr3_aa: CAICFETSGRADTGELFF
cdr3_nt: TGTGCCATCTGTTTCGAGACTAGCGGGAGGGCCGACACCGGGGAGCTGTTTTTT

j_call: TRBJ2-2
clone_size: few
d_call: NA
v_call: TRBV6-4
cdr3_aa: CASSQDGTNTGELFF
cdr3_nt: TGTGCCAGCAGTCAAGACGGGACTAACACCGGGGAGCTGTTTTTT

j_call: TRBJ2-5
clone_size: NA
d_call: NA
v_call: TRBV27
cdr3_aa: CASSSSSLGETQYF
cdr3_nt: TGTGCCAGCAGTTCAAGCTCCCTCGGAGAGACCCAGTACTTC

j_call: TRBJ2-4
clone_size: few
d_call: TRBD1
v_call: TRBV28
cdr3_aa: CASRDITGDLAKNIQYF
cdr3_nt: TGTGCCAGCAGGGATATTACAGGGGACCTAGCCAAAAACATTCAGTACTTC

j_call: TRBJ1-1
clone_size: few
d_call: NA
v_call: TRBV24-1
cdr3_aa: CATSGPGVAPEAFF
cdr3_nt: TGTGCCACCAGTGGTCCCGGGGTCGCCCCTGAAGCTTTCTTT

j_call: TRBJ2-1
clone_size: few
d_call: TRBD1
v_call: TRBV5-4
cdr3_aa: CASSLGGTGGKGEQFF
cdr3_nt: TGTGCCAGCAGCTTGGGCGGGACAGGGGGCAAGGGTGAGCAGTTCTTC

j_call: TRBJ2-5
clone_size: many
d_call: NA
v_call: TRBV3-1
cdr3_aa: CASTLQGFQETQYF
cdr3_nt: TGTGCCAGCACCCTTCAGGGTTTTCAAGAGACCCAGTACTTC

j_call: TRBJ1-1
clone_size: NA
d_call: NA
v_call: TRBV12-3/TRBV12-4
cdr3_aa: CATKDLITQAFF
cdr3_nt: TGTGCCACGAAGGACTTGATCACTCAAGCTTTCTTT

j_call: TRBJ2-2
clone_size: few
d_call: NA
v_call: TRBV10-1
cdr3_aa: CASSAGFRAETGELFF
cdr3_nt: TGCGCCAGCAGTGCCGGGTTTAGGGCTGAGACCGGGGAGCTGTTTTTT

j_call: TRBJ2-1
clone_size: few
d_call: TRBD1
v_call: TRBV7-2
cdr3_aa: CASSPRQGRNEQFF
cdr3_nt: TGTGCCAGCAGCCCCCGACAGGGGAGAAATGAGCAGTTCTTC

j_call: TRBJ2-3
clone_size: few
d_call: TRBD2
v_call: TRBV5-1
cdr3_aa: CASSQGYGGAPDTQYF
cdr3_nt: TGCGCCAGCAGCCAGGGCTACGGGGGGGCCCCAGATACGCAGTATTTT

j_call: TRBJ2-1
clone_size: few
d_call: NA
v_call: TRBV6-1
cdr3_aa: CASSEKGWGGPYNEQFF
cdr3_nt: TGTGCCAGCAGTGAAAAAGGGTGGGGGGGCCCCTACAATGAGCAGTTCTTC

j_call: TRBJ2-2
clone_size: NA
d_call: TRBD1
v_call: TRBV24-1
cdr3_aa: CATSDAGTAKTGELFF
cdr3_nt: TGTGCCACCAGTGACGCCGGGACAGCAAAGACCGGGGAGCTGTTTTTT

j_call: TRBJ2-1
clone_size: few
d_call: TRBD1
v_call: TRBV20-1
cdr3_aa: CSYQGDGDEQFF
cdr3_nt: TGCAGTTACCAGGGGGACGGGGATGAGCAGTTCTTC

j_call: TRBJ2-1
clone_size: NA
d_call: TRBD2
v_call: TRBV20-1
cdr3_aa: CSAIEGLAVLGRRNEQFF
cdr3_nt: TGCAGTGCCATAGAGGGACTAGCGGTACTTGGAAGGAGGAATGAGCAGTTCTTC

j_call: TRBJ1-1
clone_size: NA
d_call: NA
v_call: TRBV6-6
cdr3_aa: CASSYSGPTEAFF
cdr3_nt: TGTGCCAGCAGTTACTCGGGTCCCACTGAAGCTTTCTTT

j_call: TRBJ2-3
clone_size: few
d_call: TRBD2
v_call: TRBV24-1
cdr3_aa: CATSDPLAGGQDTQYF
cdr3_nt: TGTGCCACCAGTGATCCTCTAGCGGGAGGGCAGGATACGCAGTATTTT

j_call: TRBJ2-6
clone_size: once
d_call: NA
v_call: TRBV12-3/TRBV12-4
cdr3_aa: CAFSLVRTVPSGANVLTF
cdr3_nt: TGTGCCTTCAGTTTAGTGAGGACAGTCCCCTCTGGGGCCAACGTCCTGACTTTC

j_call: TRBJ2-1
clone_size: many
d_call: TRBD2
v_call: TRBV7-2
cdr3_aa: CASSLELREGNEQFF
cdr3_nt: TGTGCCAGCAGCTTAGAACTGCGGGAGGGCAATGAGCAGTTCTTC

j_call: TRBJ2-1
clone_size: many
d_call: NA
v_call: TRBV12-3/TRBV12-4
cdr3_aa: CASSLGLLHGNEQFF
cdr3_nt: TGTGCCAGCAGCCTGGGGCTACTCCACGGCAATGAGCAGTTCTTC

j_call: TRBJ2-1
clone_size: few
d_call: TRBD1
v_call: TRBV4-1
cdr3_aa: CASSESDRTYNEQFF
cdr3_nt: TGCGCCAGCAGCGAATCGGACAGGACCTACAATGAGCAGTTCTTC

j_call: TRBJ2-1
clone_size: NA
d_call: NA
v_call: TRBV20-1
cdr3_aa: CSAGVTGGGNEQFF
cdr3_nt: TGCAGTGCTGGTGTTACAGGGGGGGGTAATGAGCAGTTCTTC

j_call: TRBJ2-1
clone_size: few
d_call: TRBD1
v_call: TRBV4-1
cdr3_aa: CASSQDPRQGVSYNEQFF
cdr3_nt: TGCGCCAGCAGCCAGGATCCTCGACAGGGGGTATCCTACAATGAGCAGTTCTTC

j_call: TRBJ2-7
clone_size: few
d_call: NA
v_call: TRBV11-2
cdr3_aa: CASSALIGNYEQYF
cdr3_nt: TGTGCCAGCAGCGCCCTGATAGGGAACTACGAGCAGTACTTC

j_call: TRBJ2-1
clone_size: few
d_call: TRBD2
v_call: TRBV7-6
cdr3_aa: CASSYRIQGLGTYNEQFF
cdr3_nt: TGTGCCAGCAGCTATAGGATACAAGGACTAGGGACCTACAATGAGCAGTTCTTC

j_call: TRBJ1-5
clone_size: many
d_call: NA
v_call: TRBV29-1
cdr3_aa: CSVGESNQPQHF
cdr3_nt: TGCAGCGTTGGGGAGTCTAATCAGCCCCAGCATTTT

j_call: TRBJ1-6
clone_size: few
d_call: NA
v_call: TRBV4-1
cdr3_aa: CASSQELSPLHF
cdr3_nt: TGCGCCAGCAGCCAAGAATTATCACCCCTCCACTTT

j_call: TRBJ2-7
clone_size: few
d_call: NA
v_call: TRBV20-1
cdr3_aa: CSASLDGYEQYF
cdr3_nt: TGCAGTGCTAGCCTAGACGGCTACGAGCAGTACTTC

j_call: TRBJ2-7
clone_size: few
d_call: NA
v_call: TRBV5-1
cdr3_aa: CASSLVRGNEQYF
cdr3_nt: TGCGCCAGCAGCCTGGTCCGGGGGAACGAGCAGTACTTC

j_call: TRBJ2-3
clone_size: NA
d_call: TRBD2
v_call: TRBV5-4
cdr3_aa: CASSWPGGGTDTQYF
cdr3_nt: TGTGCCAGCAGCTGGCCCGGGGGGGGCACAGATACGCAGTATTTT

j_call: TRBJ2-1
clone_size: many
d_call: TRBD2
v_call: TRBV20-1
cdr3_aa: CSARLTAGSSYNEQFF
cdr3_nt: TGCAGTGCTAGACTTACAGCGGGGAGCTCCTACAATGAGCAGTTCTTC

j_call: TRBJ2-5
clone_size: many
d_call: TRBD1
v_call: TRBV7-8
cdr3_aa: CASSRDGQGEETQYF
cdr3_nt: TGTGCCAGCAGCCGCGACGGACAGGGGGAAGAGACCCAGTACTTC

j_call: TRBJ2-7
clone_size: NA
d_call: TRBD2
v_call: TRBV7-2
cdr3_aa: CASSFASGLYEQYF
cdr3_nt: TGTGCCAGCAGTTTTGCTAGCGGACTCTACGAGCAGTACTTC

j_call: TRBJ2-7
clone_size: many
d_call: TRBD1
v_call: TRBV7-8
cdr3_aa: CASSSYRDSYEQYF
cdr3_nt: TGTGCCAGCAGCTCGTACCGGGACAGCTACGAGCAGTACTTC

j_call: TRBJ2-5
clone_size: NA
d_call: TRBD2
v_call: TRBV7-9
cdr3_aa: CASSPPWGGLQETQYF
cdr3_nt: TGTGCCAGCAGCCCCCCGTGGGGGGGACTACAAGAGACCCAGTACTTC

j_call: TRBJ2-3
clone_size: many
d_call: TRBD1
v_call: TRBV29-1
cdr3_aa: CSVPRGQGVTDTQYF
cdr3_nt: TGCAGCGTTCCGAGGGGCCAGGGGGTGACAGATACGCAGTATTTT

j_call: TRBJ2-1
clone_size: NA
d_call: TRBD2
v_call: TRBV15
cdr3_aa: CATSRDLWITASGGTSQFF
cdr3_nt: TGTGCCACCAGCAGAGATCTATGGATCACGGCTAGCGGGGGGACCTCTCAGTTCTTC